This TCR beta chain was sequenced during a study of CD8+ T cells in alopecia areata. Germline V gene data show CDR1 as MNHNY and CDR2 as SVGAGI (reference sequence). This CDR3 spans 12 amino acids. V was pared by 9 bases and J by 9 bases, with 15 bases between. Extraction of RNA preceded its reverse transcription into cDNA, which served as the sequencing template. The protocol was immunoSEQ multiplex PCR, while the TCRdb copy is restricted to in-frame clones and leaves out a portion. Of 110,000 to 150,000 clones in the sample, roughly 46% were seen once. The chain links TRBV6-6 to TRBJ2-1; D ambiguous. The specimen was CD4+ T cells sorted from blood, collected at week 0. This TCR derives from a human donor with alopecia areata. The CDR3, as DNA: TGTGCCAGTATTGGCCCGTCGGGTGAGCAGTTCTTC. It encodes CASIGPSGEQFF.